One and the same sample provided the 10 T cell receptor beta chains below, sequenced in a study of T cells in Graves' hyperthyroidism and ophthalmopathy (dated by TCRdb to about 2019). Library preparation employed multiplex PCR. Sequencing took place on an Illumina HiSeq 2000. The TCR beta CDR3 regions were amplified from RNA transcripts. The TCR CDR3 was subjected to a first round of RT-PCR using the HTBI primer set and the Qiagen OneStep RT-PCR kit. TCRdb reran the public reads through fastp at Q25 and MiXCR, keeping productive beta chains. Under each unique CDR3 protein, matching rows form one entry showing the most common genes and DNA. The sample table holds just over 550,000 distinct CDR3 sequences, of which approximately 44% were seen once. The ten largest clones add up to approximately 8.2% of the sample. Sequenced sample: peripheral blood or thyroid tissue (not recorded which). These receptor sequences come from a woman younger than 30 with Graves' hyperthyroidism. Donor details come from another sample of the same person, matched by shared clones.

At least ten counts were recorded for this clonotype. The rearrangement uses TRBV29-1 and TRBJ1-2; D not certain. V lost 0 bases, J lost 4 bases, and 12 bases lay in between. CDR1 is SQVTM, CDR2 ANQGSEA, per germline. This CDR3 contains 14 residues. This CDR3 reads CSVEDHSQLYGYTF. CDR3 nucleotides: TGCAGCGTTGAAGATCACTCCCAGCTCTATGGCTACACCTTC.

The rearrangement joins TRBV15 to TRBJ1-3, with 8 bases lining up with TRBD1. Germline-derived CDR1 and CDR2 are LNHNV and YYDKDF (reference sequence). V dropped 3 bases and J dropped 2; count of bases not matched to a gene: 6. This CDR3 spans 16 amino acids. Here the CDR3 DNA reads TGTGCCACCAGCAGTGAGGACAGGGCGGCTGGAAACACCATATATTTT. This codes for CATSSEDRAAGNTIYF.

The chain carries TRBV5-1 and TRBJ2-5; possible D gene TRBD2, 6 bases. V was pared by 0 bases and J by 5 bases, with 17 bases between. Germline V gene data show CDR1 as SGHRS and CDR2 as YFSETQ. The CDR3 loop spans 16 amino acids. CDR3 in DNA: TGCGCCAGCAGCTTGGCAGGAGGGAATTTCGGGGAGACCCAGTACTTC. It specifies CASSLAGGNFGETQYF.

V is TRBV29-1 and J is TRBJ1-2; D gene ambiguous. CDR3 length equals 16 residues. With 3 bases removed from V and 4 bases from J, the gap between germline ends came to 21 bases. Germline lookup yields CDR1 SQVTM and CDR2 ANQGSEA. The DNA for the CDR3 is TGCAGCGTTGATTGGGTTGAGGGAGATCCGGGCTATGGCTACACCTTC. It encodes CSVDWVEGDPGYGYTF. Full variable domain (remainder filled in from reference TRBV29-1 and TRBJ1-2): SAVISQKPSRDICQRGTSLTIQCQVDSQVTMMFWYRQQPGQSLTLIATANQGSEATYESGFVIDKFPISRPNLTFSTLTVSNMSPEDSSIYLCSVDWVEGDPGYGYTFGSGTRLTVV.

This sequence joins TRBV29-1 and TRBJ1-2; D uncertain. Germline V CDR1 and CDR2: SQVTM, ANQGSEA. The CDR3 runs 12 residues. The V and J ends lost 3 bases and 4 bases respectively, with 9 bases between them. The CDR3 bases are TGCAGCGTTGATAGGCAGGTCTATGGCTACACCTTC. It encodes CSVDRQVYGYTF. Using reference TRBV29-1 and TRBJ1-2 for the parts outside the CDR3, the full variable domain is SAVISQKPSRDICQRGTSLTIQCQVDSQVTMMFWYRQQPGQSLTLIATANQGSEATYESGFVIDKFPISRPNLTFSTLTVSNMSPEDSSIYLCSVDRQVYGYTFGSGTRLTVV.

In this sample, this clonotype turned up many times. The rearrangement uses TRBV19 and TRBJ2-6; possibly TRBD2 for D (6 bases). Trimming removed 7 bases from V and 0 bases from J, with 7 bases in between. The CDR3 covers 14 residues. In germline, CDR1 is LNHDA, CDR2 SQIVND (reference sequence). CDR3 coding DNA: TGTGCCAGTACGGGAGTCTCTGGGGCCAACGTCCTGACTTTC. Amino acids: CASTGVSGANVLTF.

V and J are TRBV15 and TRBJ2-5, with D possibly TRBD2 on 7 matching bases. Germline V gene lookup returns CDR1 LNHNV and CDR2 YYDKDF (reference sequence). The V and J ends lost 5 bases and 7 bases respectively, with 20 bases between them. The CDR3 spans 15 residues. CDR3 bases: TGTGCCACCAGCCCGAGGGGGAGGGCCGCCGGGACCCAGTACTTC. Its protein is CATSPRGRAAGTQYF.

The chain employs TRBV19 and TRBJ2-7, with TRBD2 matching over 10 bases. CDR1 and CDR2 from the germline V gene are LNHDA and SQIVND (reference sequence). The CDR3 loop spans 18 amino acids. V trimming: 4 bases; J trimming: 5 bases; junction bases outside the gene matches: 17. This chain's CDR3 is CASSTTGVASGRKDEQYF. The CDR3 DNA reads as TGTGCCAGTAGTACCACAGGGGTGGCTAGCGGGAGAAAAGACGAGCAGTACTTC.

In its sample, this clonotype was seen many times. This chain uses TRBV7-9 with TRBJ2-7; D is possibly TRBD2 (6 bases). Germline loops: CDR1 SEHNR, CDR2 FQNEAQ (reference sequence). V was clipped by 2 bases and J by 2 bases, with 13 bases between them. The CDR3 is made up of 15 amino acids. DNA for the CDR3: TGTGCCAGCAGCTTACTTGGCGGGGCCGCCTACGAGCAGTACTTC. It yields the protein CASSLLGGAAYEQYF.

The rearrangement uses TRBV2 and TRBJ2-7; D possibly corresponds to TRBD2 (7 bases). The germline gives CDR1 SNHLY, CDR2 FYNNEI. The CDR3 extends over 10 amino acids. V was clipped by 8 bases and J by 9 bases, with 11 bases between them. The CDR3 region is CASQRGGQYF. DNA of the CDR3: TGTGCCAGCCAAAGGGGGGGGCAGTACTTC.